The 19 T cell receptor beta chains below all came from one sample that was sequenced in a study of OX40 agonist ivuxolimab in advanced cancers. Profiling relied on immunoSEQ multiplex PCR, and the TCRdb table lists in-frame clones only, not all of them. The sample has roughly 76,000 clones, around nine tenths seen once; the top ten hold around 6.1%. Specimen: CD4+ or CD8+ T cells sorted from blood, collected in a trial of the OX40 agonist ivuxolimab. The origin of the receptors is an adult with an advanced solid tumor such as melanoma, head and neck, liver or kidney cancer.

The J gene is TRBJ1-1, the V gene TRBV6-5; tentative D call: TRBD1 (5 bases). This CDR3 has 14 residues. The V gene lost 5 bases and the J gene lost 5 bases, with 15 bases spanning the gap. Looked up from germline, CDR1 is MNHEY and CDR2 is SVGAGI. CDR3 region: CASSAGASGTEAFF. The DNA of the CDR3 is TGTGCCAGCAGTGCTGGGGCATCTGGAACTGAAGCTTTCTTT.

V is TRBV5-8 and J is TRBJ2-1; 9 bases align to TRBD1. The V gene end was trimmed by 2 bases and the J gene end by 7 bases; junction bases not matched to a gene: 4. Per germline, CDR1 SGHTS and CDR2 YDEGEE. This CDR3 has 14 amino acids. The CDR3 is CASSLGTGWNEQFF. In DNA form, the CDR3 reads TGTGCCAGCAGCTTAGGGACAGGGTGGAATGAGCAGTTCTTC.

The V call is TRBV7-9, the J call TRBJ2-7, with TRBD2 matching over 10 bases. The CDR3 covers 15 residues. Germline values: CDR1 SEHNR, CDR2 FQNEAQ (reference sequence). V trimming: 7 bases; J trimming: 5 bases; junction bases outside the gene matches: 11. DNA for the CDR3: TGTGCCAGCACTCCCGCGGGGACTAGCGTCCACGAGCAGTACTTC. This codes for CASTPAGTSVHEQYF.

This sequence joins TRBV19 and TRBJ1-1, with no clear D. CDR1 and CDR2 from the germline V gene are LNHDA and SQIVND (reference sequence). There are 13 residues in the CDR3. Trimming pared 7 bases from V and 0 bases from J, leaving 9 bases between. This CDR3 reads CASIDGLNTEAFF. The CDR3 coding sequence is TGTGCCAGTATTGACGGCTTGAACACTGAAGCTTTCTTT.

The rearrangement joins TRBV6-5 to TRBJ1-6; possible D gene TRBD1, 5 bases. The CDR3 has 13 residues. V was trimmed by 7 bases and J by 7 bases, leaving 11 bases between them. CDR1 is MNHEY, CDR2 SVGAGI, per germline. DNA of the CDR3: TGTGCCAGCACGGCAGGACAAAATTCACCCCTCCACTTT. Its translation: CASTAGQNSPLHF.

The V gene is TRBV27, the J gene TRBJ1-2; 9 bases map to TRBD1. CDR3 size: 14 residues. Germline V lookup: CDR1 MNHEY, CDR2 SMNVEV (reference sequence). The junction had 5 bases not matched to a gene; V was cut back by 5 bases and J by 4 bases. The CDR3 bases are TGTGCCAGCAGTGCGGGACAGGGAGCCTATGGCTACACCTTC. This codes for CASSAGQGAYGYTF.

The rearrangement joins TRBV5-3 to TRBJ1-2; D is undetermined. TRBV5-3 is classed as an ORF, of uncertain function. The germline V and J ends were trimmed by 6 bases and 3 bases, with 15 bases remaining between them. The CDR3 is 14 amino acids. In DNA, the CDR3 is TGTGCCAGAACCTGGACCGGCAGGTACTATGGCTACACCTTC. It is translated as CARTWTGRYYGYTF.

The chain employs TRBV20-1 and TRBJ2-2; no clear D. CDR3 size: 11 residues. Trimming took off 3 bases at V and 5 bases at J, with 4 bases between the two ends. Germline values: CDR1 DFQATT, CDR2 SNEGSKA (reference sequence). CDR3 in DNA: TGCAGTGCTAGCCAAACCGGGGAGCTGTTTTTT. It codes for CSASQTGELFF.

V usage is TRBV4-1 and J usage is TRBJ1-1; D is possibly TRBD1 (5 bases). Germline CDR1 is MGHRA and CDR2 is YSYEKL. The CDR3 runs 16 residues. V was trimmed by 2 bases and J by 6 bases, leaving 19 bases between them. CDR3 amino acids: CASSQIGSRGSSEAFF. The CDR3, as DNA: TGCGCCAGCAGCCAAATAGGGTCTCGGGGGTCCTCTGAAGCTTTCTTT.

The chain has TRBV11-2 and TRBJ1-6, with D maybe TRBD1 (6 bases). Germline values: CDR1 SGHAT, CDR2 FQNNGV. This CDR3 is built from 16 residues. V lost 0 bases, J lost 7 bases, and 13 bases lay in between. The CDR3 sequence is CASSLDPRGENSPLHF. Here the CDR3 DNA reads TGTGCCAGCAGCTTAGATCCCAGGGGAGAGAATTCACCCCTCCACTTT.

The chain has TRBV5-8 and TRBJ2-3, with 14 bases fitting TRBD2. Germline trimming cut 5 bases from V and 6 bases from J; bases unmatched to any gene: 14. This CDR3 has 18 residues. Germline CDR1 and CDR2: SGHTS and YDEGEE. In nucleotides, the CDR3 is TGTGCCAGCAGTTCGGGACTAGCGGGGGAGGTGCACACGGATACGCAGTATTTT. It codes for CASSSGLAGEVHTDTQYF. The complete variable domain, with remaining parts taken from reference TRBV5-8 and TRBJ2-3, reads EAGVTQSPTHLIKTRGQQATLRCSPISGHTSVYWYQQALGLGLQFLLWYDEGEERNRGNFPPRFSGRQFPNYSSELNVNALELEDSALYLCASSSGLAGEVHTDTQYFGPGTRLTVL.

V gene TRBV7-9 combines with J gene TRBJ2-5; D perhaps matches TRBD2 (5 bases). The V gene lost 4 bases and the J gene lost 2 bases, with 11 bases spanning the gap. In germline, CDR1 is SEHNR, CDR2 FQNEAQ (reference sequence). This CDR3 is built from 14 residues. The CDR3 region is CASSSSTGQETQYF. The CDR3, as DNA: TGTGCCAGCAGCTCCTCAACGGGACAAGAGACCCAGTACTTC.

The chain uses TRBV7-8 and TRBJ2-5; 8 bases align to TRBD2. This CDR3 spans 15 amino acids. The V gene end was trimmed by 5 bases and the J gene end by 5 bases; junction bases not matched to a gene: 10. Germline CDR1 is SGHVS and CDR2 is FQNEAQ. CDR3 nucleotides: TGTGCCAGCAGCCCATCCGGACTAGCAATCGAGACCCAGTACTTC. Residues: CASSPSGLAIETQYF.

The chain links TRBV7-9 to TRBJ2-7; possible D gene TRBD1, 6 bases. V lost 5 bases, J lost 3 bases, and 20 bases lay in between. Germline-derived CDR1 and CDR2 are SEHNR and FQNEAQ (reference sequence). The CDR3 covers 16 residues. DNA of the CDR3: TGTGCCAGCAGCCCAATCGGACAGCCATTTCTCTACGAGCAGTACTTC. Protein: CASSPIGQPFLYEQYF.

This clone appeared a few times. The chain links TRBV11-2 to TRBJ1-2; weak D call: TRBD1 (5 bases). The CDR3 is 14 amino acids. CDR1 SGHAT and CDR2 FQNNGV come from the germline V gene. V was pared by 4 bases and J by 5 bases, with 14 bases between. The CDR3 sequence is CASSSYDSQYGYTF. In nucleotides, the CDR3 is TGTGCCAGCAGCTCATACGACAGCCAATATGGCTACACCTTC.

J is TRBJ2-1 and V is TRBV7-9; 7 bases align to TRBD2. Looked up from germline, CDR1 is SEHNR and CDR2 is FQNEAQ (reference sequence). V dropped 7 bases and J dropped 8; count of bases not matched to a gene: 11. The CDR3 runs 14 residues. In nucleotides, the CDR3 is TGTGCCAGCACCCGGGACTACATAAGCCATGAGCAGTTCTTC. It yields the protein CASTRDYISHEQFF.

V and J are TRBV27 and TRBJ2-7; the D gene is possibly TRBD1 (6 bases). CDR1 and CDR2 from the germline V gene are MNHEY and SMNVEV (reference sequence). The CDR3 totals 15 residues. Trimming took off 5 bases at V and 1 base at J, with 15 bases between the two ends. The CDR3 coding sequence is TGTGCCAGCAGTCCCAGGGGTGGAGGTTCCTACGAGCAGTACTTC. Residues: CASSPRGGGSYEQYF.

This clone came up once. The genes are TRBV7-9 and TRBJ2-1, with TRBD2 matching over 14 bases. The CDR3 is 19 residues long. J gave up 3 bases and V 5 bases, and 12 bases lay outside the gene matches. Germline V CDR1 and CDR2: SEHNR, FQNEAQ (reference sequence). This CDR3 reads CASSPGTSGSSHHYNEQFF. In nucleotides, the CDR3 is TGTGCCAGCAGCCCTGGGACTAGCGGGAGCTCCCACCACTACAATGAGCAGTTCTTC.

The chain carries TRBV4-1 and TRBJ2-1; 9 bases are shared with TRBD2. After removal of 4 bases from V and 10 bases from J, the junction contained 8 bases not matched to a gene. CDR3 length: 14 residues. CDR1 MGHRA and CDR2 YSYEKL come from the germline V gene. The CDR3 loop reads CASSPGLAPGEQFF. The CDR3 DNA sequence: TGCGCCAGCAGCCCGGGACTAGCTCCAGGCGAGCAGTTCTTC.